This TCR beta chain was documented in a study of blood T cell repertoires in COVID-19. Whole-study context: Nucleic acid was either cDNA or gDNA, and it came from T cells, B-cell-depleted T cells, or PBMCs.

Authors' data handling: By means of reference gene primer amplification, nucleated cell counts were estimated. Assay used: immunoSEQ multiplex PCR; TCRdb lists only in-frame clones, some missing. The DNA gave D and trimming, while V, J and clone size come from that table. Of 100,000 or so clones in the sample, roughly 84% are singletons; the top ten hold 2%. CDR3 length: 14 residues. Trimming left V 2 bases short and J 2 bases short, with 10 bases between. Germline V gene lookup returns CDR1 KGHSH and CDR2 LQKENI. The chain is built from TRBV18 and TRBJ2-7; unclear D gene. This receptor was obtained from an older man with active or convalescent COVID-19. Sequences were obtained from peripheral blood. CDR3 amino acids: CASSPLPQTYEQYF. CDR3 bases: TGTGCCAGCTCACCATTACCACAGACCTACGAGCAGTACTTC.